The sample holds one count of the clone carrying this T cell receptor (beta chain). A clone one base away is much larger, so this may be a read error. The data originate from a study of T cells after yellow fever vaccination. Study-level points and caveats: Memory subsets that were sorted on day 0 lacked detectable signal for almost all vaccine-responding clonotypes. FACS-sorted repertoires could contain abundant clonotypes contaminating from the bulk population.

One entry per CDR3 protein results from TCRdb running MiXCR on the 5' RACE reads. The sample contains tens of thousands of distinct CDR3 sequences, 3.4% of which appear only once. CDR1 is LGHDT, CDR2 YNNKEL, per germline (reference sequence). The V gene lost 11 bases and the J gene lost 2 bases, with 22 bases spanning the gap. The CDR3 covers 15 residues. The receptor was derived from a man younger than 35 who received the YFV17D yellow fever vaccine. This chain connects TRBV3-1 to TRBJ2-7; possibly TRBD1 or TRBD2 for D (6 bases each). The source material was PBMCs, either bulk or a sorted T-cell subset (CD4+, CD8+, memory, or dextramer-sorted; not recorded which), sampled 35 to 50 days after the first yellow fever vaccination. This chain's CDR3 is CACTQGVGGTYEQYF. The DNA of the CDR3 is TGTGCCTGCACCCAAGGGGTAGGGGGGACCTACGAGCAGTACTTC.